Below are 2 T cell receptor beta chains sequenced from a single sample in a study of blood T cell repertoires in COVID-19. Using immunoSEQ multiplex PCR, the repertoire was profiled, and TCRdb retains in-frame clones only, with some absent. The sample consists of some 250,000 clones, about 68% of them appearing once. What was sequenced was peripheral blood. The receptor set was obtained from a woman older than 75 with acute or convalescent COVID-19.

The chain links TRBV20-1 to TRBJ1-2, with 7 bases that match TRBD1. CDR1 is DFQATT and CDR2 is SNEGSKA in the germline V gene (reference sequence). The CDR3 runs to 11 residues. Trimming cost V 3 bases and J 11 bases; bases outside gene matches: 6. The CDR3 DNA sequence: TGCAGTGCTAGTTGGCAGGGGGTGTACACCTTC. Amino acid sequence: CSASWQGVYTF.

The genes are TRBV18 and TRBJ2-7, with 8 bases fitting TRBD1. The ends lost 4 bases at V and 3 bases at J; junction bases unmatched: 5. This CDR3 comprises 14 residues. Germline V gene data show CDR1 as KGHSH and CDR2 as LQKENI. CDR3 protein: CASSRGTGFYEQYF. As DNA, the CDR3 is TGTGCCAGCTCACGAGGGACAGGTTTCTACGAGCAGTACTTC.